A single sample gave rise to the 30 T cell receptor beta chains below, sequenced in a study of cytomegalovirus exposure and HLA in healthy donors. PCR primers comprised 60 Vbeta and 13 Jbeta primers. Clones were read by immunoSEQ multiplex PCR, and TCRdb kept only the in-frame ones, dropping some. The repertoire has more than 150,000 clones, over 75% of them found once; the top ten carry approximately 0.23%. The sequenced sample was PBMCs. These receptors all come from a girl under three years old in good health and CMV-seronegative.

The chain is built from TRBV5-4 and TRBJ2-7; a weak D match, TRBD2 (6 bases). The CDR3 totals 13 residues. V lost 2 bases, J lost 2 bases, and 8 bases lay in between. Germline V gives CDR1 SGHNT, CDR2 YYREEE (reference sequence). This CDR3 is CASSFGGTYEQYF. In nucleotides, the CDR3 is TGTGCCAGCAGCTTCGGCGGGACCTACGAGCAGTACTTC.

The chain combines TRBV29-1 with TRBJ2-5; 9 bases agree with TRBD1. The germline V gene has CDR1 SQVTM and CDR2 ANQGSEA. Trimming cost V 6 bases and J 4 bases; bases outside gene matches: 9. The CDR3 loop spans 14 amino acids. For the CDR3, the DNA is TGCAGCGTCTTCCGGGACAGGGAGGGAGAGACCCAGTACTTC. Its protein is CSVFRDREGETQYF.

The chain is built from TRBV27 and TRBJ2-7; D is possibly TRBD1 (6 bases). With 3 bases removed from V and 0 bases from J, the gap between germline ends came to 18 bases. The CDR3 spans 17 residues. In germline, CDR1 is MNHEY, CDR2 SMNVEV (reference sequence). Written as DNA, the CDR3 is TGTGCCAGCAGTTTCACCGCTTGGGCAGGGGACTCCTACGAGCAGTACTTC. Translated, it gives CASSFTAWAGDSYEQYF.

DNA for the CDR3: TGTGCCTGGAGTGTACGAGGGTACGAGCAGTACTTC. It is translated as CAWSVRGYEQYF. V gene TRBV30 combines with J gene TRBJ2-5; D may be TRBD2 (5 bases). TRBJ2-7 explains the end of the DNA better; the J call may be wrong. Germline V gene lookup returns CDR1 GTSNPN and CDR2 SVGIG (reference sequence). This CDR3 spans 12 amino acids.

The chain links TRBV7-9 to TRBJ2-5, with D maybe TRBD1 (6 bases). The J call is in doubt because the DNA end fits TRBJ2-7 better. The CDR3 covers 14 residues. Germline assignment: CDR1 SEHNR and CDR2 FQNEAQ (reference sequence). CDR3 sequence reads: CASSSSRGSYEQYF. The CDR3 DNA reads TGTGCCAGCAGCTCGTCCAGGGGCTCCTACGAGCAGTACTTC.

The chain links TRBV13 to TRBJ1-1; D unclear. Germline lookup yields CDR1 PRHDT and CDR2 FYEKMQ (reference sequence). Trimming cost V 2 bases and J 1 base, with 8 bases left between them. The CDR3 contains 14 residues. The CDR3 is CASSLFGGNTEAFF. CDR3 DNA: TGTGCCAGCAGCTTATTCGGAGGGAACACTGAAGCTTTCTTT.

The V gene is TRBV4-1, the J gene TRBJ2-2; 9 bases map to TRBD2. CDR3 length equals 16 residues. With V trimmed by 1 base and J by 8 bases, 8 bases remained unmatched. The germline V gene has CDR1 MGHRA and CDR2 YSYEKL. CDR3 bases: TGCGCCAGCAGCCAAGTTGCGGGGGGGCTTACGGGGGAGCTGTTTTTT. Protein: CASSQVAGGLTGELFF.

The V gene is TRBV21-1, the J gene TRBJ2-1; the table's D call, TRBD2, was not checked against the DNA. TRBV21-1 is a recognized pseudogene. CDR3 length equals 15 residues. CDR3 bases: TGTGCCAGCAGCAAAGCTCAGCTGGCGGACAATGAGCAGTTCTTC. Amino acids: CASSKAQLADNEQFF.

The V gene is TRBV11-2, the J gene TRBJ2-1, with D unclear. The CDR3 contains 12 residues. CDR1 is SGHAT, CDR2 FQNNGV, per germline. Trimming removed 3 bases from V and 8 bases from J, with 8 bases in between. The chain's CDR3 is CASSLPTDEQFF. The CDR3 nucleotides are TGTGCCAGCAGCTTGCCTACAGATGAGCAGTTCTTC.

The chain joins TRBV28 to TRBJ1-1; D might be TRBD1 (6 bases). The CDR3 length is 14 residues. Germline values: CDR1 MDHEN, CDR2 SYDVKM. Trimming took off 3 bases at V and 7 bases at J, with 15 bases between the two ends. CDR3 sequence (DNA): TGTGCCAGCAGTTTCTTCTCTTCGGACAGTGAAGCTTTCTTT. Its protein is CASSFFSSDSEAFF.

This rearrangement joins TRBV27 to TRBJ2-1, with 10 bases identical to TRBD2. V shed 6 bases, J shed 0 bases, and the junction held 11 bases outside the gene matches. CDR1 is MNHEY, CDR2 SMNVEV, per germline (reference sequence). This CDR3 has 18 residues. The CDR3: CASSRKSSSGSSYNEQFF. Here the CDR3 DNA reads TGTGCCAGCAGCCGAAAGTCCTCTAGCGGGAGCTCCTACAATGAGCAGTTCTTC.

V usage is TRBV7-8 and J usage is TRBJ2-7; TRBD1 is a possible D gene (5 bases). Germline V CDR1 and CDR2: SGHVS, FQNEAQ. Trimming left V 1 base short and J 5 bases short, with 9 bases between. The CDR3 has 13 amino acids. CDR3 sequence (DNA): TGTGCCAGCAGCTTAGGCCAGGGCCACGAGCAGTACTTC. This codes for CASSLGQGHEQYF.

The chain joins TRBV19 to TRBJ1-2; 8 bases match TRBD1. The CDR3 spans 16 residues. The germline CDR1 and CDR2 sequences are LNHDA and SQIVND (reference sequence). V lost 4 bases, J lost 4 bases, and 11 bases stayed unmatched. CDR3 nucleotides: TGTGCCAGTAGTAAAGCCGGGACAGGAAGGATCTATGGCTACACCTTC. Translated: CASSKAGTGRIYGYTF.

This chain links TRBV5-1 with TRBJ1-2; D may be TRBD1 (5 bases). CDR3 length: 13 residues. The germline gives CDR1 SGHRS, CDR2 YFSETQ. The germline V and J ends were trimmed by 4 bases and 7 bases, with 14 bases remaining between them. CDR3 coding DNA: TGCGCCAGCAGCCCGGACATGAGCTTTGGCTACACCTTC. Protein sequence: CASSPDMSFGYTF.

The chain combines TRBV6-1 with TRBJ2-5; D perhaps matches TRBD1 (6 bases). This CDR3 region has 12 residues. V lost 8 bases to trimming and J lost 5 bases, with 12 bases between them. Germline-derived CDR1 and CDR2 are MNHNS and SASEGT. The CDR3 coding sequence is TGTGCCAGCGGGACACTCAGGGAGACCCAGTACTTC. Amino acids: CASGTLRETQYF.

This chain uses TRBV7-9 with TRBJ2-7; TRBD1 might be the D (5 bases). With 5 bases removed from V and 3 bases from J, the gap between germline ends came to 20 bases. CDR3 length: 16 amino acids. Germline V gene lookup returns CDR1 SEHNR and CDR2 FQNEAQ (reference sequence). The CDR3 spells CASSRWEGHIHYEQYF. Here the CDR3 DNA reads TGTGCCAGCAGCCGATGGGAAGGACACATCCACTACGAGCAGTACTTC.

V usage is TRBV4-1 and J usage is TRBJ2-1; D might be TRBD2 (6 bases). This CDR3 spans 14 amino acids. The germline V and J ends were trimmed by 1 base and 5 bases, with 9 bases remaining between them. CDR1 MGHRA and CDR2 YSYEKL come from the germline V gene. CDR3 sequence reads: CASSQVTGDNEQFF. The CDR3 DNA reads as TGCGCCAGCAGCCAAGTAACGGGGGACAATGAGCAGTTCTTC.

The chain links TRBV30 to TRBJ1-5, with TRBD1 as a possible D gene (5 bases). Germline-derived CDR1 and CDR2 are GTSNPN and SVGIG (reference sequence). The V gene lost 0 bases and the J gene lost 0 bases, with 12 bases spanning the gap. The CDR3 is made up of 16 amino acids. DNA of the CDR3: TGTGCCTGGAGTGTACGGGGGGTCTATAGCAATCAGCCCCAGCATTTT. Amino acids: CAWSVRGVYSNQPQHF.

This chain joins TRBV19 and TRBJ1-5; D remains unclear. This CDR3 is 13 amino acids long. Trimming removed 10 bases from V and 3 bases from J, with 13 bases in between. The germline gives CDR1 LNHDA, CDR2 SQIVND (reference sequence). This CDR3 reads CATLGRVNQPQHF. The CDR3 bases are TGTGCCACTTTAGGGAGGGTCAATCAGCCCCAGCATTTT.

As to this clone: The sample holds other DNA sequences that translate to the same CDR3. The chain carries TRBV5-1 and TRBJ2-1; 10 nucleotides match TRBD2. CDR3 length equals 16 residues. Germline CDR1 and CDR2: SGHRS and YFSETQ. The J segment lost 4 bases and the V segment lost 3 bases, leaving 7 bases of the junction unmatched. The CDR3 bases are TGCGCCAGCAGCTCAGGGCTAGCGGGAGCTTACAATGAGCAGTTCTTC. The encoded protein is CASSSGLAGAYNEQFF.

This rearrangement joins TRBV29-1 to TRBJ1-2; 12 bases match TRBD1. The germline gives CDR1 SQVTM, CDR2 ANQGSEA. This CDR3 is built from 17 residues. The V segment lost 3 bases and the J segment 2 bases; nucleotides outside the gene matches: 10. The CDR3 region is CSVEVRDRGPLNYGYTF. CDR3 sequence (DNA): TGCAGCGTTGAGGTTAGGGACAGGGGGCCACTCAACTATGGCTACACCTTC.

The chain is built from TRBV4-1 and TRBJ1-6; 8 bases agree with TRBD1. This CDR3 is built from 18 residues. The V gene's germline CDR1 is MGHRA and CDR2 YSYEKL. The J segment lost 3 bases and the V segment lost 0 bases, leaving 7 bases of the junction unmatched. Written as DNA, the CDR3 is TGCGCCAGCAGCCAAGAGCCGTTCGGACAGGGCTATAATTCACCCCTCCACTTT. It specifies CASSQEPFGQGYNSPLHF.

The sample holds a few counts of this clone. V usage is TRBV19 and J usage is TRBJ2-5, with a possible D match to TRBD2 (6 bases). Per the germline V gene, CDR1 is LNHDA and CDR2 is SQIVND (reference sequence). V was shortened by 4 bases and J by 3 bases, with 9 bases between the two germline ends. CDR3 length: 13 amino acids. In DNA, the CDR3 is TGTGCCAGTAGTAACGGGGGTGAAGAGACCCAGTACTTC. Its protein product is CASSNGGEETQYF.

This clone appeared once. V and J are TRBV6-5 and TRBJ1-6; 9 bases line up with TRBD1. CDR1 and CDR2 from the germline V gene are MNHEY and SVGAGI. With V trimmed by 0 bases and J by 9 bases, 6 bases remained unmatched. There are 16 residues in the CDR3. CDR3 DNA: TGTGCCAGCAGTTACTCGTATGGGACAGGGATTTCACCCCTCCACTTT. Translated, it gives CASSYSYGTGISPLHF.

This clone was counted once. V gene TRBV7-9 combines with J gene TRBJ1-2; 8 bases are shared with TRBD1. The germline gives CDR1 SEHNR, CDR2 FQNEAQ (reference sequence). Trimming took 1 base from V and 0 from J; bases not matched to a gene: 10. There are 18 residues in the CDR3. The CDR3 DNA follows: TGTGCCAGCAGCTTAGAAAAAACAGGGGGAGGATCTAACTATGGCTACACCTTC. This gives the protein CASSLEKTGGGSNYGYTF. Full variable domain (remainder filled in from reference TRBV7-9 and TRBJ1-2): DTGVSQNPRHKITKRGQNVTFRCDPISEHNRLYWYRQTLGQGPEFLTYFQNEAQLEKSRLLSDRFSAERPKGSFSTLEIQRTEQGDSAMYLCASSLEKTGGGSNYGYTFGSGTRLTVV.

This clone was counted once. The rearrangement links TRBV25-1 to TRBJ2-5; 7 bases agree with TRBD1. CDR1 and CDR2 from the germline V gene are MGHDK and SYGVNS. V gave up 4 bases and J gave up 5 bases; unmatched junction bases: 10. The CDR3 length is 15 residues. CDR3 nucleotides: TGTGCCAGCAGTGGCCGACAGGGTACCAAGGAGACCCAGTACTTC. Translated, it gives CASSGRQGTKETQYF.

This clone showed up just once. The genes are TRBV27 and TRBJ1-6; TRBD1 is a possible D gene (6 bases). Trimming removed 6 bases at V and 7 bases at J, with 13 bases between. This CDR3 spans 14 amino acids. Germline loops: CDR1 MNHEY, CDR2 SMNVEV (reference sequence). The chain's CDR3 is CASSQGGSNSPLHF. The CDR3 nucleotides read TGTGCCAGCAGCCAAGGGGGTTCGAATTCACCCCTCCACTTT.

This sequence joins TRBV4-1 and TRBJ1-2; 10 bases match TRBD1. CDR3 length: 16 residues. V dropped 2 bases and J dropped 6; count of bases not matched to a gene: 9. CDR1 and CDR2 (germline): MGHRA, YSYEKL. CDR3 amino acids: CASSQIMTGGGHGYTF. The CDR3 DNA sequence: TGCGCCAGCAGCCAAATCATGACAGGGGGCGGACATGGCTACACCTTC.

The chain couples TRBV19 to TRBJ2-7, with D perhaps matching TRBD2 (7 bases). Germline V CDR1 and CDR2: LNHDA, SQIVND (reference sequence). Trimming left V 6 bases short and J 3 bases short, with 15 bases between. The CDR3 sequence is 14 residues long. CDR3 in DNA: TGTGCCAGTAGAAGAGGGGAGGGGGGCTACGAGCAGTACTTC. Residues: CASRRGEGGYEQYF.

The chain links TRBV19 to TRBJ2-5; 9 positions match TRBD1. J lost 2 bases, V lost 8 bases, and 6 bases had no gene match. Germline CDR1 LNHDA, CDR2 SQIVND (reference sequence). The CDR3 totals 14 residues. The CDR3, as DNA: TGTGCCAGTGGGGAGACAGGGGGGCAAGAGACCCAGTACTTC. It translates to CASGETGGQETQYF.